This entry describes one T cell receptor (beta chain). No cognate antigen has been identified for it. Base qualities are not provided; no much larger clone lies one nucleotide away. This entry belongs to a study of beta chain features in type 1 diabetes (dated by TCRdb to 2016 to 2019). Background on the whole study: Mean age, gender distribution, total cell number and subset yield were not different between patients and healthy donors. A total of under 140,000,000 sorted cells were examined across all samples, and the number of cells per subset was strongly correlated with RNA yield. The study compared TCRB repertoires of sorted circulating CD4+ T cell subsets between recently diagnosed type 1 diabetes patients and matched healthy donors. Regulatory and stem cell-like memory subsets were obtained from only 8 patients and roughly eight healthy donors, while naive and central memory subsets were obtained from all 30 or so donors.

The entire isolated RNA was reverse transcribed using the High Capacity cDNA Reverse Transcription Kit, and thus expressed TCRB transcripts were sequenced. Deep immunoSEQ sequencing was applied to naive, central memory and regulatory T cell samples, giving an average of about 3.8 million total reads per sample. After sorted cells were lysed in RLT buffer, RNA was extracted with DNase-treated RNeasy Micro or Mini kits, with the choice depending on cell number. Each cell subset was processed separately to prevent cross-contamination, with patient and healthy donor samples processed together. The immunoSEQ multiplex PCR was used to amplify TCRB sequences from cDNA, yielding 87-bp fragments that span the CDR3 region. Sequencing of the amplicons was done on the Illumina HiSeq platform. Per the original workflow: PCR bias was corrected computationally using synthetic template baselines, and reads within Hamming distance 2 were collapsed, with unmergeable singletons discarded. Reads were aligned against IMGT so that V, D and J genes, CDR3 length and insertions or deletions at six rearrangement sites could be assigned. Within each subset, clonotype counts were normalized to sorted cell number, and only after that were true diversity and Gini coefficients computed with the tcR R package. The overlap coefficient, calculated on TCRB nucleotide sequences, was used to quantify repertoire sharing. In TCRdb, the immuneACCESS table is reduced to in-frame sequences with V and J assigned. These tables do not hold every clone; where another copy was compared, an unresolved V gene accounts for under half, and the others remain unexplained. The DNA was the basis for D and trimming; V, J and clone size are from that table. This sample gives nearly 350,000 clones in total; 7% to 9% of them show up just once. Of the sample, around 0.44% falls within the top ten clones.

The paper's findings and limits, for the study overall: Fewer insertions and more nucleotide deletions at VDJ recombination sites were observed in patients with type 1 diabetes, implying thymic rearrangement abnormalities. Sequencing cDNA rather than genomic DNA could over-represent highly expressing activated cells, although activation and CD3 levels did not differ between groups. A moderate but significant shortening of TCRB CDR3 length was observed in type 1 diabetes patients in all four CD4+ subsets. Naive, central memory and regulatory TCRB repertoires appeared to be more alike among patients than among healthy donors. Shorter templates might have been favored by PCR, but patient and control samples were amplified and corrected together, so both groups would have been affected equally by any skew. Because small numbers of individuals were included in the HLA sub-analyses, any influence of HLA type on TCRB rearrangement was left unresolved.

From each donor, a single peripheral blood sample of roughly 0.11 L on average was drawn into heparinised tubes. A BD FACSAria II was used to sort naive, central memory, regulatory and stem cell-like memory CD4+ T cells with a panel that included CD45RO, CCR7, CD25, CD127, CD95 and CD27. A purity above 95% was achieved for all sorted populations. PBMCs were separated immediately by Lymphoprep density gradient centrifugation and were stained directly, without being cultured. Samples were stained and sorted in pairs, with one healthy donor and one patient per experiment, so that batch effects were minimized. The CDR3 covers 14 residues, taking in both the cysteine and the phenylalanine. Of all the DNA, just the CDR3 is kept, 42 bases in frame from base 1. Sequences LGHNA (CDR1) and YSLEER (CDR2) are obtained from the germline V gene. V is cut back by 2 bases and J by 3 bases, with 0 bases in the junction unmatched.

This chain joins TRBV4-3 to TRBJ2-2; 7 bases in the middle match TRBD2. The sequence was obtained from a woman aged 18-29 years in good health. Sequenced material: central memory CD4+ T cells from blood. The nucleotides are TGCGCCAGCAGCCAACTAGCGGACACCGGGGAGCTGTTTTTT. This yields the protein CASSQLADTGELFF.